These T cell receptor beta chains were read from a single sample in a study of shared clonotypes between healthy human individuals. The assay was immunoSEQ multiplex PCR, and TCRdb's table has in-frame clones only and misses some. The sample holds about 680,000 clones, about 80% seen once. The sample taken for sequencing was memory CD4+ T cells sorted from blood. These receptors came from a woman aged 30 to 39 in good health. CDR3s include the opening cysteine and the closing phenylalanine or tryptophan. D genes are given only for firm matches. Clone size appears in some rows only: once, few, many, or a class for an expanded clone.

clone_size cdr3_length j_call d_call v_call cdr3_nt cdr3_aa
- 13 TRBJ1-1 TRBD1 TRBV11-1 TGTGCCAGCAGCCGCAGGGGGGGGACTGAAGCTTTCTTT CASSRRGGTEAFF
- 13 TRBJ2-2 - TRBV19 TGTGCCAGTACCATCAGAGGGTCCGGGGAGCTGTTTTTT CASTIRGSGELFF
- 18 TRBJ2-2 TRBD2 TRBV4-1 TGCGCCAGCAGCGGACGACCGGGGACTAGCGCCATCACCGGGGAGCTGTTTTTT CASSGRPGTSAITGELFF
- 16 TRBJ2-3 - TRBV2 TGTGCCAGCAGTGAACGGGACACCCCCGCCACAGATACGCAGTATTTT CASSERDTPATDTQYF
- 16 TRBJ1-5 - TRBV7-2 TGTGCCAGCAGCTTAGTTGGGTCCCAGGCAAATCAGCCCCAGCATTTT CASSLVGSQANQPQHF
- 15 TRBJ2-1 - TRBV6-6 TGTGCCAGCAGTCCGCGACAGGCGCCCGGGGATGAGCAGTTCTTC CASSPRQAPGDEQFF
- 15 TRBJ2-1 - TRBV5-1 TGCGCCAGCAGCAGCGACAGTAGCTCCTACAATGAGCAGTTCTTC CASSSDSSSYNEQFF
few 13 TRBJ1-4 - TRBV10-2 TGCGCCAGCAGTGAGTCGGTGCCCGCGCCACTGTTTTTT CASSESVPAPLFF
once 14 TRBJ1-1 - TRBV11-2 TGTGCCAGCAGTGCCGGGACGATGAACACTGAAGCTTTCTTT CASSAGTMNTEAFF
- 13 TRBJ1-2 - TRBV7-3 TGTGCCAGCAGCCCGGACAGCGACTATGGCTACACCTTC CASSPDSDYGYTF
- 16 TRBJ2-1 TRBD1 TRBV4-1 TGCGCCAGCAGCCAAGGGAGGACAGGGCGAAACAATGAGCAGTTCTTC CASSQGRTGRNNEQFF
- 13 TRBJ1-4 - TRBV5-1 TGCGCCAGCAGCTTTTATAGCGGAGAAAAACTGTTTTTT CASSFYSGEKLFF
- 15 TRBJ2-1 - TRBV5-1 TGCGCCAGCAGCTTTTCTGTCGACTCCTACAATGAGCAGTTCTTC CASSFSVDSYNEQFF
few 14 TRBJ2-7 TRBD1 TRBV5-1 TGCGCCAGCAGCCCCGGGACAGCTTCACTCGAGCAGTACTTC CASSPGTASLEQYF
- 17 TRBJ1-5 TRBD1 TRBV25-1 TGTGCCAGCAGTGGAGACAGGGAGGTTGACCAGAATCAGCCCCAGCATTTT CASSGDREVDQNQPQHF
- 14 TRBJ2-7 - TRBV2 TGTGCCAGCAGTGAATCTGAGATCTCCTACGAGCAGTACTTC CASSESEISYEQYF
few 13 TRBJ1-2 - TRBV10-3 TGTGCCATCAGTGCCAGTCTGGGGGATGGCTACACCTTC CAISASLGDGYTF
- 16 TRBJ1-5 - TRBV15 TGTGCCACCAGCAGAGTGGATCGGGATAGCAATCAGCCCCAGCATTTT CATSRVDRDSNQPQHF
once 15 TRBJ2-6 - TRBV5-1 TGCGCCAGCAGCTTGGGGTCCTCTGGGGCCAACGTCCTGACTTTC CASSLGSSGANVLTF
- 15 TRBJ2-3 TRBD2 TRBV6-1 TGTGCCAGCAGCAGGACTAGCGGGGGGAGAGATACGCAGTATTTT CASSRTSGGRDTQYF
- 12 TRBJ2-5 - TRBV30 TGTGCCTGGAGTACCCTTGGCGAGACCCAGTACTTC CAWSTLGETQYF
- 14 TRBJ2-2 TRBD1 TRBV29-1 TGCAGCGTTGGGGACAGGGGGGAGACCGGGGAGCTGTTTTTT CSVGDRGETGELFF
- 14 TRBJ2-3 - TRBV11-2 TGTGCCAGCAGCCAGGGAACCGGCGGGGATACGCAGTATTTT CASSQGTGGDTQYF
- 14 TRBJ2-2 - TRBV18 TGTGCCAGCTCACCACCGATGAATGTGGGGGAGCTGTTTTTT CASSPPMNVGELFF